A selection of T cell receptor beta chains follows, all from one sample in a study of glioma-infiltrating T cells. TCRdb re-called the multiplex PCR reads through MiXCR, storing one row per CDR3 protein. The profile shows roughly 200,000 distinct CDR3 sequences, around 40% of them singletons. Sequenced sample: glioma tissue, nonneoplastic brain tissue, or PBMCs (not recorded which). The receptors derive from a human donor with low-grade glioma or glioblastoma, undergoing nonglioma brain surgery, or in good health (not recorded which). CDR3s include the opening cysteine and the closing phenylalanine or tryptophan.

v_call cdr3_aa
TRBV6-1 CASRDSGRMANVLTF
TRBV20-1 CSARDRPYHRLAGETQYF
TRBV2 CASRRGTNTEAFF
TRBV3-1 CASSQDQLASGTDTQYF
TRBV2 CASSGTYLGEKLFF
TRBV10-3 CAISEPDRASTDTQYF
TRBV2 CASSQESDWAYNEHFF
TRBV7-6 CGSSYYKLGEQYF
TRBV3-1 CASSQRKLAGQETQYF
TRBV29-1 CSVFPATSPQYF
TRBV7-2 CASSRNRGRSYEQYF
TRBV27 CASSLGPSGNNEQFF
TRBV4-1 CASSQAQISDTQYF
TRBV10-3 CAISAWGPGVGEQFF
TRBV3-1 CASSPEQGGDEQYF
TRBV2 CASREWGTDTQYF
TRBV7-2 CASSPEAGTGTQYF
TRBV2 CASSQWDGTGWQETQYF
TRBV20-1 CSARDRGSSYEQYF
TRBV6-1 CASSPLGEKFF
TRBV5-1 CASSPRTGVSYGYTF
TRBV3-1 CASNSGRMNTEAFF